The clone carrying this T cell receptor (beta chain) was counted a few times. V gave up 5 bases and J gave up 7 bases; unmatched junction bases: 8. The CDR3 contains 15 residues. Germline V CDR1 and CDR2: SGHRS, YFSETQ. The run of the v3.0 immunoSEQ assay was at survey level. Produced via immunoSEQ multiplex PCR; TCRdb's table is partial and in-frame only. The data show tens of thousands of clones, around 84% seen once. This sample stems from a study of long-term antiretroviral therapy in people with HIV. The sequencing here drew on unsorted PBMCs, taken 3 years after starting antiretroviral therapy. This sequence originates from a man aged 45-65 years with HIV. The J gene is TRBJ1-6, the V gene TRBV5-1; 8 positions match TRBD1. The CDR3 is CASSSQGARNSPLHF. CDR3 nucleotides: TGCGCCAGCAGTTCCCAGGGGGCGCGGAATTCACCCCTCCACTTT. The entire variable domain, with the rest obtained from reference TRBV5-1 and TRBJ1-6, is as follows: KAGVTQTPRYLIKTRGQQVTLSCSPISGHRSVSWYQQTPGQGLQFLFEYFSETQRNKGNFPGRFSGRQFSNSRSEMNVSTLELGDSALYLCASSSQGARNSPLHFGNGTRLTVT.